What follows is one TCR beta chain and its context. The germline V gene encodes CDR1 MNHEY and CDR2 SVGAGI. CDR3 length equals 13 residues. The V end was cut by 6 bases, the J end by 8 bases, with 13 bases between. The sample is drawn from a study of blood T cell repertoires in COVID-19. Across the study: Material from acute and convalescent COVID-19 was sourced from the United States, Italy and Spain.

In the study's own analysis: Estimated nucleated cell counts came from reference gene primer amplification. The assay was immunoSEQ multiplex PCR, and TCRdb's table has in-frame clones only and misses some. V and J calls and clone size are copied from that table; D and trimming were computed from the DNA. The table lists over 150,000 clones, more than 65% of them singletons. Source material: peripheral blood. The TCR comes from a human donor in a cohort sampled during active COVID-19. This rearrangement joins TRBV6-5 to TRBJ1-4; D perhaps matches TRBD1 (5 bases). The CDR3: CASSFTRQEKLFF. The CDR3 region has the DNA TGTGCCAGCAGCTTTACCCGACAGGAAAAACTGTTTTTT.